This TCR beta chain is drawn from a study of CD8+ T cells in alopecia areata (dated by TCRdb to between 2017 and 2018). In terms of the full investigation: The treated patients, all with moderate-to-severe alopecia areata, were enrolled in an open-label pilot trial of oral tofacitinib given at 5 to 10 mg twice daily. Tofacitinib was administered for 6 to 18 months, and 6 months of follow-up off drug were then conducted to assess delayed response and recurrence. The study used high-throughput TCRbeta sequencing to examine T cell clonal expansion in alopecia areata, in both the C3H/HeJ mouse model and human patients. immunoSEQ multiplex PCR using 35 Vbeta forward primers and 13 Jbeta reverse primers was used to amplify TCRbeta CDR3 regions. The RNA source kit depended on sample type: the PAXgene miRNA kit for fixed scalp, the miRNeasy kit for PBMCs, and the RNeasy kit for mouse skin. On the human side, TCRbeta sequencing was run on scalp tissue and on sorted CD4+ and CD8+ peripheral blood T cells from healthy controls and from alopecia areata patients with either patchy or totalis/universalis disease. Patients on tofacitinib were biopsied at baseline and after 4 and 24 weeks of treatment, and several of the patients also had a later scalp biopsy. The SALT score, which quantifies the percentage of affected scalp surface area, was used to measure disease severity in treated patients. Scalp clonality was compared among normal scalp (n=4), patchy alopecia areata scalp (n=8), and alopecia totalis/universalis scalp (n=8). Overall study results and their limits: Unlike mouse skin, which is dominated by gammadelta T cells, normal human skin has resident alphabeta T cells that are also sequenced, and this complicates analysis of the scalp TCR repertoire. During tofacitinib treatment, many expanded lesional clones remained in scalp and blood, and this persistence may partly explain relapse after treatment is stopped. Because the treated cohort was small and had just a single nonresponder, larger studies are needed to establish links between baseline CD8+ expansion and response. TCR sequences shared between patients were less clear than in mice, possibly partly because of HLA diversity in the patient population. Lesional scalp, especially in alopecia totalis/universalis, showed higher clonality and more expanded CD8+ clones than normal scalp, suggesting antigenic drive. With tofacitinib, both scalp clonality and the number of expanded CD8+ clones among the top 100 scalp clones went down significantly.

The library was built by means of the immunoSEQ multiplex PCR assay. RNA was extracted from all samples and reverse transcribed into cDNA, which served as template for TCR sequencing. First-strand cDNA was synthesized with SuperScript III using a 2:1 mix of oligo-dT and random hexamers. Amplification bias was assessed with a synthetic immune receptor repertoire, and residual bias was removed computationally. As for the original processing: Raw reads were preprocessed to remove errors, and CDR3 was defined according to IMGT conventions as the region from the conserved cysteine to phenylalanine. To get clonality, Shannon entropy was normalized by log2 of the number of productive unique TCRs and the result was subtracted from 1. Whether scalp clones were CD4 or CD8 was inferred by matching scalp TCRbeta sequences against CD4 and CD8 repertoires sorted from blood. As stored in TCRdb, this immuneACCESS dataset retains in-frame rearrangements with V and J assigned. A fraction of the clones does not appear; measured against another copy, unresolved V genes explain less than half of the discrepancy, and the remainder lacks a known reason. V, J and clone size reflect that table, while D and trimming were determined from the DNA. The sample records around 180,000 clones, 60% of which are singletons. Just over 1% of the sample goes to the ten largest clones.

The sample's time point label, in plain terms: around 24 weeks on oral tofacitinib. The treatment or condition label of this sample denotes: oral pan-JAK inhibitor, 5-10 mg twice daily. Peripheral blood and lesional scalp punch biopsies were obtained from patients with alopecia areata. PBMCs were isolated by density centrifugation and stained for CD3, CD4 and CD8, after which CD4+ and CD8+ T cells were sorted on a FACSAria. The CDR3 holds 15 amino acids from the cysteine to the phenylalanine. CDR3 DNA only is kept here, 45 bases in frame from base 1. The germline V gene gives CDR1 as SGHRS and CDR2 as YFSETQ. V loses 4 bases of germline sequence and J loses 3 bases, and the interval between the two ends is 16 bases. Worth noting for this clone: The antigen this receptor binds is unknown. Base qualities were left out, and no much larger clone turns up one base away.

The V and J segments used are TRBV5-1 and TRBJ1-1, with no reliable assignment of the D segment. The specimen comprised CD4+ T cells sorted from blood, sampled at week 24, from a patient treated with tofacitinib. The sequence derives from a human donor with alopecia areata. This receptor carries the CDR3 CASSGEGVGHTEAFF. Here is the DNA: TGCGCCAGCAGCGGGGAAGGTGTCGGGCACACTGAAGCTTTCTTT.